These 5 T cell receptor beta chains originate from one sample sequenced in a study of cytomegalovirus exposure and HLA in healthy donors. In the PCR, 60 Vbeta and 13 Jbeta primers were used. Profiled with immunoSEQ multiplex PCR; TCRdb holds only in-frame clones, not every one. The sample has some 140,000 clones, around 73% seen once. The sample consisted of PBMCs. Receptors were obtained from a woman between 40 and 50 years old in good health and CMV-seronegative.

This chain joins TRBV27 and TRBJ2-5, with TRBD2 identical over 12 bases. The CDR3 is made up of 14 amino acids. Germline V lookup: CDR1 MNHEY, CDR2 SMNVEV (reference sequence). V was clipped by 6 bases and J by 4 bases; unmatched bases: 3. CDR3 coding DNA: TGTGCCAGCAGGTCTAGCGGGGGGGGAGAGACCCAGTACTTC. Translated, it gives CASRSSGGGETQYF.

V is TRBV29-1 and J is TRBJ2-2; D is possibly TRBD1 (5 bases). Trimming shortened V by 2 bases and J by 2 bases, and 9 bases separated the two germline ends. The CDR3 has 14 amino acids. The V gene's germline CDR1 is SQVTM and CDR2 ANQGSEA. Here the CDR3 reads CSVEPDSNTGELFF. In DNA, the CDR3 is TGCAGCGTTGAACCTGACAGTAACACCGGGGAGCTGTTTTTT.

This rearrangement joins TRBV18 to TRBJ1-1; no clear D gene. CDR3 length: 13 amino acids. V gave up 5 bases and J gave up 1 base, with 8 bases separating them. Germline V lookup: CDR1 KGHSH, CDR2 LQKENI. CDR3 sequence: CASSNGANTEAFF. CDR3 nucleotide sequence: TGTGCCAGCTCAAATGGAGCGAACACTGAAGCTTTCTTT.

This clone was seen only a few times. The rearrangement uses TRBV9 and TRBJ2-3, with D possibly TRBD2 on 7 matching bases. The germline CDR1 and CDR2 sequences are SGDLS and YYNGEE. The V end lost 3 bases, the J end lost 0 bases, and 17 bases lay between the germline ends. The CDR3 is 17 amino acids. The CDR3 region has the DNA TGTGCCAGCAGCGCGGGGGGCAGTACATCTAGCACAGATACGCAGTATTTT. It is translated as CASSAGGSTSSTDTQYF.

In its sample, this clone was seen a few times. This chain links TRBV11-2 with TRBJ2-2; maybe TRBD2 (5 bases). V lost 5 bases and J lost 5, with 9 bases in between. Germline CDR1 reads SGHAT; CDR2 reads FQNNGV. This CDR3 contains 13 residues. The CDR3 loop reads CASSLGDTGELFF. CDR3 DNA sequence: TGTGCCAGCAGCCTGGGAGATACCGGGGAGCTGTTTTTT.